Presented here are 30 T cell receptor beta chains from one specimen sequenced in a study of Graves' ophthalmopathy and Graves' hyperthyroidism. TCR beta CDR3 regions were amplified from RNA transcripts. RT-PCR was first run with HTBI primers, then multiplex PCR in a second round. TCRdb itself ran the multiplex PCR reads through MiXCR, one entry per CDR3 protein. The profile shows a few hundred thousand distinct CDR3 sequences, about 22% of them singletons. The sequencing sample was made of peripheral blood. These receptors all stem from a woman aged 50 to 65 with Graves' ophthalmopathy.

At least ten counts were recorded for this clonotype. The chain recombines TRBV19 with TRBJ1-1; 7 bases are a match to TRBD1. Per the germline V gene, CDR1 is LNHDA and CDR2 is SQIVND (reference sequence). The trim removed 4 bases at V and 1 base at J, leaving 6 bases unmatched. The CDR3 has 15 residues. CDR3 sequence reads: CASSTQRQGNTEAFF. As DNA, the CDR3 is TGTGCCAGTAGTACACAAAGACAGGGGAACACTGAAGCTTTCTTT.

This clonotype was picked up many times. V usage is TRBV19 and J usage is TRBJ1-1; tentative D call: TRBD1 (6 bases). With 6 bases removed from V and 1 base from J, the gap between germline ends came to 9 bases. Germline V gene sequence: CDR1 LNHDA, CDR2 SQIVND (reference sequence). This CDR3 has 13 amino acids. The CDR3: CASRKTGNTEAFF. The CDR3 DNA follows: TGTGCCAGTAGGAAGACAGGGAACACTGAAGCTTTCTTT.

This clonotype has ten or more counts. The rearrangement joins TRBV6-1 to TRBJ2-7; weak D call: TRBD1 (5 bases). Trimming shortened V by 3 bases and J by 4 bases, and 13 bases separated the two germline ends. Germline lookup yields CDR1 MNHNS and CDR2 SASEGT. The CDR3 spans 14 residues. CDR3 region: CASSEQQGGYEQYF. The CDR3 DNA reads as TGTGCCAGCAGTGAGCAGCAGGGCGGATACGAGCAGTACTTC.

This clonotype was recorded many times. V and J are TRBV7-2 and TRBJ2-7; D not resolved. CDR3 length: 11 residues. V was trimmed by 2 bases and J by 7 bases, leaving 6 bases between them. Germline lookup yields CDR1 SGHTA and CDR2 FQGNSA. CDR3 DNA sequence: TGTGCCAGCAGCTTAAATAGTGAGCAGTACTTC. Protein sequence: CASSLNSEQYF.

This clonotype was picked up many times. The V call is TRBV19, the J call TRBJ2-5; 9 positions match TRBD2. Looked up from germline, CDR1 is LNHDA and CDR2 is SQIVND (reference sequence). V shed 1 base, J shed 5 bases, and the junction held 2 bases outside the gene matches. This CDR3 contains 14 residues. Here the CDR3 reads CASSIGLAGETQYF. The DNA for the CDR3 is TGTGCCAGTAGTATAGGTCTAGCGGGGGAGACCCAGTACTTC.

This clonotype was recorded many times. The chain carries TRBV24-1 and TRBJ2-7, with TRBD1 matching over 10 bases. The CDR3 runs 15 residues. V dropped 2 bases and J dropped 4; count of bases not matched to a gene: 4. Germline V gives CDR1 KGHDR, CDR2 SFDVKD. The CDR3 sequence is CATSDSGQGRYEQYF. CDR3 DNA sequence: TGTGCCACCAGTGATTCGGGACAGGGGAGATACGAGCAGTACTTC.

This clonotype appeared many times. The rearrangement uses TRBV12-3 or TRBV12-4 and TRBJ1-1, with TRBD1 identical over 7 bases. The CDR3 totals 15 residues. V lost 6 bases, J lost 2 bases, and 9 bases stayed unmatched. The CDR3 reads CASSSGRTGNTEAFF. CDR3 DNA sequence: TGTGCCAGCAGCTCTGGAAGGACAGGCAACACTGAAGCTTTCTTT.

This clonotype was picked up many times. This chain joins TRBV19 and TRBJ2-2; D gene unclear. V gave up 9 bases and J gave up 4 bases, with 21 bases separating them. Germline CDR1 LNHDA, CDR2 SQIVND (reference sequence). The CDR3 totals 16 residues. The CDR3: CASQDGTYPITGELFF. In nucleotides, the CDR3 is TGTGCCAGCCAGGACGGAACCTACCCAATCACCGGGGAGCTGTTTTTT.

This clonotype was seen repeatedly, ten times or more. A read error may explain this, as a much larger clone is one base away. The rearrangement joins TRBV6-4 to TRBJ2-2, with a tentative D call TRBD1 (5 bases). This CDR3 has 15 amino acids. Trimming took 7 bases from V and 6 from J, leaving 18 bases between them. Germline V gene lookup returns CDR1 MRHNA and CDR2 SNTAGT. In DNA form, the CDR3 reads TGTGCCAGCACCCTAAGGAAGGGGCAATCCGGGGAGCTGTTTTTT. Amino acids: CASTLRKGQSGELFF.

There are many counts of this clonotype. This sequence joins TRBV7-8 and TRBJ1-1; D gene ambiguous. The V gene lost 3 bases and the J gene lost 8 bases, with 13 bases spanning the gap. CDR1 is SGHVS, CDR2 FQNEAQ, per germline. This CDR3 is built from 13 residues. This CDR3 is CASSFAGGEEAFF. The CDR3 DNA reads as TGTGCCAGCAGCTTCGCCGGCGGGGAAGAAGCTTTCTTT.

This clonotype appeared many times. The gene calls are TRBV24-1 and TRBJ1-1; TRBD1 agrees at 7 bases. Trimming cost V 3 bases and J 4 bases; bases outside gene matches: 7. Germline CDR1 KGHDR, CDR2 SFDVKD. The CDR3 has 15 amino acids. The CDR3 reads CATSDPKTGRTEAFF. The CDR3 DNA is TGTGCCACCAGTGATCCAAAGACAGGGCGCACTGAAGCTTTCTTT.

This clonotype has a count of ten or more. The gene calls are TRBV6-1 and TRBJ2-3; D could derive from TRBD1 or TRBD2 (5 bases each). The CDR3 has 15 amino acids. Germline CDR1 MNHNS, CDR2 SASEGT. The V end lost 5 bases, the J end lost 2 bases, and 14 bases lay between the germline ends. CDR3 DNA: TGTGCCAGCAGTACCACGGGACGAGTCACAGATACGCAGTATTTT. Encoded protein: CASSTTGRVTDTQYF.

This clonotype occurred a few times. V gene TRBV14 combines with J gene TRBJ1-1; D unresolved. The CDR3 length is 19 residues. Trimming took off 0 bases at V and 0 bases at J, with 20 bases between the two ends. In germline, CDR1 is SGHDN, CDR2 FVKESK. The CDR3 DNA sequence: TGTGCCAGCAGCCAAGATAGGGTTGGCAGGACTTTTATGAACACTGAAGCTTTCTTT. Protein sequence: CASSQDRVGRTFMNTEAFF.

This clonotype was seen only a few times. This chain links TRBV27 with TRBJ2-7; the match to TRBD2 covers 8 bases. V lost 8 bases, J lost 2 bases, and 8 bases stayed unmatched. Germline V gives CDR1 MNHEY, CDR2 SMNVEV (reference sequence). The CDR3 loop spans 14 amino acids. CDR3 loop: CASRSGSTAYEQYF. The DNA for the CDR3 is TGTGCCAGCCGCAGCGGGAGTACGGCCTACGAGCAGTACTTC.

This clonotype was detected many times. As DNA, the CDR3 is TGCAGTGCTCTTCTAGCGGGAGGGAAGGAGACCCAGTACTTC. This sequence encodes CSALLAGGKETQYF. The V and J genes are TRBV20-1 and TRBJ2-5; 12 nucleotides line up with TRBD2. This CDR3 has 14 amino acids. From germline, CDR1 is DFQATT and CDR2 SNEGSKA (reference sequence). V dropped 5 bases and J dropped 5; count of bases not matched to a gene: 6.

This clonotype occurred many times. The chain has TRBV12-3 or TRBV12-4 and TRBJ2-7, with TRBD1 identical over 9 bases. The CDR3 loop spans 14 amino acids. Losses at the gene ends were 5 bases for V and 5 bases for J; bases not matched to a gene: 7. CDR3 DNA: TGTGCCAGCAGTCCTGGACAGGGGTTAGACGAGCAGTACTTC. Amino acid sequence: CASSPGQGLDEQYF.

This clonotype was counted many times. The chain recombines TRBV11-2 with TRBJ2-7; TRBD1 agrees at 7 bases. J lost 5 bases, V lost 5 bases, and 12 bases had no gene match. This CDR3 comprises 15 residues. Germline CDR1 is SGHAT and CDR2 is FQNNGV. CDR3 nucleotides: TGTGCCAGCAGCCCCTCCGGGACAGAGAGGGACGAGCAGTACTTC. Its protein is CASSPSGTERDEQYF.

In its sample, this clonotype was seen many times. This sequence joins TRBV11-2 and TRBJ1-1; 10 bases are shared with TRBD1. This CDR3 spans 14 amino acids. CDR1 SGHAT and CDR2 FQNNGV come from the germline V gene. The J segment lost 5 bases and the V segment lost 5 bases, leaving 5 bases of the junction unmatched. The CDR3, as DNA: TGTGCCAGCAGCCACGGGACAGGGGCGACTGAAGCTTTCTTT. As protein: CASSHGTGATEAFF.

V usage is TRBV20-1 and J usage is TRBJ1-1; D not certain. Trimming left V 1 base short and J 3 bases short, with 6 bases between. Germline V gene data show CDR1 as DFQATT and CDR2 as SNEGSKA (reference sequence). The CDR3 consists of 12 residues. The CDR3 protein is CSARVSDTEAFF. In nucleotides, the CDR3 is TGCAGTGCTAGAGTTTCCGACACTGAAGCTTTCTTT.

This clonotype was picked up many times. This chain connects TRBV29-1 to TRBJ1-1; D possibly corresponds to TRBD1 (6 bases). The V end lost 5 bases, the J end lost 0 bases, and 13 bases lay between the germline ends. CDR1 is SQVTM, CDR2 ANQGSEA, per germline. CDR3 size: 14 residues. CDR3 DNA: TGCAGCGTTCGGGACAACTTCATGAACACTGAAGCTTTCTTT. The encoded protein is CSVRDNFMNTEAFF.

This clonotype was counted many times. This chain joins TRBV2 and TRBJ1-3; D unclear. The length of the CDR3 is 15 residues. Between the trimmed V and J ends, which lost 4 bases and 0 bases, there was a span of 10 bases. CDR1 is SNHLY, CDR2 FYNNEI, per germline. CDR3 amino acids: CASSGAGVSGNTIYF. As DNA, the CDR3 is TGTGCCAGCAGTGGTGCCGGTGTCTCTGGAAACACCATATATTTT. Full variable domain (outside the CDR3, taken from reference TRBV2 and TRBJ1-3): EPEVTQTPSHQVTQMGQEVILRCVPISNHLYFYWYRQILGQKVEFLVSFYNNEISEKSEIFDDQFSVERPDGSNFTLKIRSTKLEDSAMYFCASSGAGVSGNTIYFGEGSWLTVV.

This clonotype was seen more than once but under ten times. V and J are TRBV4-2 and TRBJ2-7, with a possible D match to TRBD1 (5 bases). V was cut by 0 bases and J by 3 bases, with 12 bases left in between. This CDR3 spans 15 amino acids. CDR1 is LGHNA and CDR2 is YNFKEQ in the germline V gene. CDR3 amino acids: CASSQDRGTGYEQYF. CDR3 nucleotide sequence: TGTGCCAGCAGCCAAGATAGGGGTACAGGCTACGAGCAGTACTTC.

The rearrangement links TRBV24-1 to TRBJ2-7; D is perhaps TRBD1 (5 bases). The germline V and J ends were trimmed by 11 bases and 6 bases, with 13 bases remaining between them. CDR1 and CDR2 (germline): KGHDR, SFDVKD. The CDR3 spans 11 residues. CDR3 in DNA: TGTGCCAGCAGGGCCGATGTCGAGCAGTACTTC. Translation gives CASRADVEQYF.

A word on this clonotype: Compared with germline, one end of the junction differs, possibly owing to a read error. V usage is TRBV3-1 and J usage is TRBJ2-3, with a tentative D call TRBD2 (5 bases). The length of the CDR3 is 16 residues. CDR1 and CDR2 from the germline V gene are LGHDT and YNNKEL (reference sequence). CDR3 protein: CANSQERPRGPDTQYF. CDR3 nucleotides: TGTGCCAACAGCCAAGAGCGGCCGCGAGGGCCAGATACGCAGTATTTT.

The chain has TRBV12-3 or TRBV12-4 and TRBJ1-2, with D maybe TRBD1 (5 bases). This CDR3 has 15 residues. V was cut by 3 bases and J by 2 bases, with 13 bases left in between. The CDR3 loop reads CASSLMTASNYGYTF. CDR3 DNA: TGTGCCAGCAGTTTGATGACAGCGTCAAACTATGGCTACACCTTC.

This clonotype has only a few counts. The chain joins TRBV12-3 or TRBV12-4 to TRBJ1-1; 8 bases align to TRBD1. This CDR3 has 15 residues. Germline trimming cut 5 bases from V and 4 bases from J; bases unmatched to any gene: 9. The CDR3 coding sequence is TGTGCCAGCAGTCACCTGGACAGGGTGTCCACTGAAGCTTTCTTT. Translation: CASSHLDRVSTEAFF.

The chain couples TRBV12-3 or TRBV12-4 to TRBJ1-2; possible D gene TRBD1, 6 bases. This CDR3 spans 14 amino acids. The V end lost 3 bases, the J end lost 5 bases, and 13 bases lay between the germline ends. The chain's CDR3 is CASSFDRTAYGYTF. CDR3 DNA sequence: TGTGCCAGCAGTTTTGACCGGACAGCTTATGGCTACACCTTC.

A few counts support this clonotype. A much larger clone lies a single base off, so this may be a read error. V gene TRBV5-1 combines with J gene TRBJ2-6, with a tentative D call TRBD1 (6 bases). Germline V gives CDR1 SGHRS, CDR2 YFSETQ. The CDR3 spans 15 residues. Here the CDR3 DNA reads TGCGTCAGCAGAGAACAGGGCTCTGGGGCCAACGTCCTGACTTTC. This codes for CVSREQGSGANVLTF.

This clonotype was recorded many times. The chain couples TRBV6-1 to TRBJ1-1, with a tentative D call TRBD1 (5 bases). V was clipped by 5 bases and J by 3 bases, with 10 bases between them. Germline V gene sequence: CDR1 MNHNS, CDR2 SASEGT. CDR3 length equals 13 residues. The CDR3 region has the DNA TGTGCCAGCAGTAGGGGTGGGTACACTGAAGCTTTCTTT. It yields the protein CASSRGGYTEAFF.

This clonotype was recorded many times. The rearrangement links TRBV6-1 to TRBJ2-7; 14 nucleotides line up with TRBD2. Trimming cost V 6 bases and J 5 bases; bases outside gene matches: 6. The length of the CDR3 is 15 residues. CDR1 and CDR2 (germline): MNHNS, SASEGT. The CDR3 DNA sequence: TGTGCCAGCAGCCTGGGGACTAGCGGGAGTGACGAGCAGTACTTC. Translating it yields CASSLGTSGSDEQYF.